These T cell receptor beta chains were read from a single sample in a study of OX40 agonist ivuxolimab in advanced cancers. Clones were read by immunoSEQ multiplex PCR, and TCRdb kept only the in-frame ones, dropping some. Of 45,000 to 70,000 clones detected, around nine tenths appear once; the ten largest clones hold 5.5% to 7%. Sequenced here: CD4+ or CD8+ T cells sorted from blood, sampled in a trial of the OX40 agonist ivuxolimab. The receptors shown here come from an adult with an advanced solid tumor such as melanoma, head and neck, liver or kidney cancer. The CDR3 runs from the conserved cysteine through the conserved F or W. Fields, in order: clone size, J gene, V gene, D gene, CDR3 DNA, CDR3 protein. A D gene is named only where the DNA matches it firmly. Clone size is not always given. Where it is, it says once, few, many or a class for expanded clones.

>-|TRBJ1-2|TRBV6-4|-
TGTGCCAGCCGTACCGTGACGGGGGGCTACACCTTC
CASRTVTGGYTF
>few|TRBJ2-3|TRBV5-6|-
TGTGCCAGCAGCTGGGGGCGGGGCGAGGATACGCAGTATTTT
CASSWGRGEDTQYF
>-|TRBJ2-3|TRBV6-1|TRBD2
TGTGCCAGCTCCGGGGGGGGATATAGCACAGATACGCAGTATTTT
CASSGGGYSTDTQYF
>-|TRBJ1-1|TRBV5-1|-
TGCGCCAGCAGCTTGCGTTCTTCGGGAGGCACTGAAGCTTTCTTT
CASSLRSSGGTEAFF
>-|TRBJ2-2|TRBV7-3|TRBD2
TGTGCCAGCAGCCCTAGCGGGACCCGCACCGGGGAGCTGTTTTTT
CASSPSGTRTGELFF
>-|TRBJ1-2|TRBV28|TRBD1
TGTGCCAGCAGTAGCCCAGGGGGTCTGGGCTACACCTTC
CASSSPGGLGYTF
>-|TRBJ2-1|TRBV6-5|-
TGTGCCAGCAGTTACATCAGCGCCTACAATGAGCAGTTCTTC
CASSYISAYNEQFF
>-|TRBJ1-1|TRBV30|-
TGTGCCTGGGGTAGTGGCTTATCGAACACTGAAGCTTTCTTT
CAWGSGLSNTEAFF
>-|TRBJ1-1|TRBV6-5|-
TGTGCCAGCAGTCGACTCGGGGGGGCGTACACTGAAGCTTTCTTT
CASSRLGGAYTEAFF
>-|TRBJ2-1|TRBV5-1|-
TGCGCCAGCAGCTTGGAGGCGGTACAGAGGAATTACAATGAGCAGTTCTTC
CASSLEAVQRNYNEQFF
>-|TRBJ2-3|TRBV5-1|-
TGCGCCAGCAGCTCTTTTACAAATACGCAGTATTTT
CASSSFTNTQYF
>-|TRBJ2-6|TRBV19|-
TGTGCCAGTAGTATACCCTCCATCGGGGCCAACGTCCTGACTTTC
CASSIPSIGANVLTF
>once|TRBJ2-7|TRBV6-1|TRBD1
TGTGCCAGCGGTCAGGGACAGAAATCCTACGAGCAGTACTTC
CASGQGQKSYEQYF
>-|TRBJ2-1|TRBV7-3|TRBD2
TGTGCCAGCAGCTCTGGACTAGCGGGTAGCTCCTACAATGAGCAGTTCTTC
CASSSGLAGSSYNEQFF
>few|TRBJ2-1|TRBV4-1|TRBD2
TGCGCCAGCAGCAAAGGGTCGGCTAGCGGGAGGAATGAGCAGTTCTTC
CASSKGSASGRNEQFF
>-|TRBJ2-2|TRBV5-4|TRBD2
TGTGCCAGCAGCGACATACTAGCGCTTTCGGACACCGGGGAGCTGTTTTTT
CASSDILALSDTGELFF
>-|TRBJ1-6|TRBV11-2|-
TGTGCCAGCAGCACGGAATATAATTCACCCCTCCACTTT
CASSTEYNSPLHF
>-|TRBJ2-3|TRBV30|-
TGTGCCTGGAGGTTAACGTGGGTAGGGACAGATACGCAGTATTTT
CAWRLTWVGTDTQYF
>-|TRBJ2-7|TRBV27|-
TGTGCCAGCAGTCGCACCCTTTCCTACGAGCAGTACTTC
CASSRTLSYEQYF
>-|TRBJ2-1|TRBV5-4|TRBD2
TGTGCCAGCAGCTTCGGGACTAGCGGACACAATGAGCAGTTCTTC
CASSFGTSGHNEQFF
>-|TRBJ2-3|TRBV29-1|-
TGCAGCGTTGGAGGTCGCACAGATACGCAGTATTTT
CSVGGRTDTQYF
>-|TRBJ2-3|TRBV11-2|-
TGTGCCAGCAGCTTCATTACAGATACGCAGTATTTT
CASSFITDTQYF
>once|TRBJ1-4|TRBV9|-
TGTGCCAGCAGCGTAGCCCCAACAACTAATGAAAAACTGTTTTTT
CASSVAPTTNEKLFF
>-|TRBJ2-7|TRBV6-1|-
TGTGCCAGCATGCCCTCGTGGGGGAGCTCCTACGAGCAGTACTTC
CASMPSWGSSYEQYF
>-|TRBJ2-3|TRBV9|-
TGTGCCAGCAGCGTCAGGGGACCCACAGATACGCAGTATTTT
CASSVRGPTDTQYF
>-|TRBJ1-2|TRBV7-2|-
TGTGCCAGCAGCGAAAGTGGGCAGGGCGGGTATGGCTACACCTTC
CASSESGQGGYGYTF
>-|TRBJ2-6|TRBV2|-
TGTGCCAGCAGTGTTCCTAGCGACGCCTCTGGGGCCAACGTCCTGACTTTC
CASSVPSDASGANVLTF
>-|TRBJ2-7|TRBV6-1|-
TGTGCCAGCGCCCCCCTAGCGTGGAAAGTGTACGAGCAGTACTTC
CASAPLAWKVYEQYF
>-|TRBJ1-5|TRBV27|-
TGTGCCAGCAGTCCGGTTTCGGGCTCGGATCAGCCCCAGCATTTT
CASSPVSGSDQPQHF
>-|TRBJ2-3|TRBV10-3|TRBD2
TGTGCCATCAGTGATCACCTAGCGGGAGGGTCAGATACGCAGTATTTT
CAISDHLAGGSDTQYF
>-|TRBJ2-7|TRBV2|TRBD2
TGTGCCAGCAGCGGACTAGCGGGAGTTTCGGTGCAGTACTTC
CASSGLAGVSVQYF
>-|TRBJ1-2|TRBV29-1|-
TGCAGCGGTGAGGTTGCTGGGGGCTACACCTTC
CSGEVAGGYTF
>-|TRBJ2-1|TRBV27|TRBD2
TGTGCCAGCAGTCGCGGACTAGCGGGAGATAATGAGCAGTTCTTC
CASSRGLAGDNEQFF
>-|TRBJ2-2|TRBV4-2|TRBD2
TGTGCCAGCAGCCAAGATGGGCTCCCCCGGACTAGCGGGAGGGGGGGGGCCGGGGAGCTGTTTTTT
CASSQDGLPRTSGRGGAGELFF
>-|TRBJ2-7|TRBV6-6|-
TGTGCCAGCAGTACGGGGAACTCCTACGAGCAGTACTTC
CASSTGNSYEQYF
>once|TRBJ1-1|TRBV28|-
TGTGCCAGCACCATGCTTGGGGGGCCCACTGAAGCTTTCTTT
CASTMLGGPTEAFF
>-|TRBJ2-5|TRBV18|-
TGTGCCAGCTCACCAATAGGGTCTAACCAAGAGACCCAGTACTTC
CASSPIGSNQETQYF
>-|TRBJ2-7|TRBV11-2|-
TGTGCCAGCAGCACGTTAACATCGTTCCAGTACTTC
CASSTLTSFQYF
>once|TRBJ2-1|TRBV6-1|-
TGTGCCAGCAGTGTACTAGAGGACAATGAGCAGTTCTTC
CASSVLEDNEQFF
>-|TRBJ1-5|TRBV2|-
TGTGCCAGCAGCACAGGGACTAGCAATCAGCCCCAGCATTTT
CASSTGTSNQPQHF
>once|TRBJ2-1|TRBV19|TRBD1
TGTGCCAGTAGTGGACAGGGGGTCCGAGGTAATGAGCAGTTCTTC
CASSGQGVRGNEQFF
>-|TRBJ1-2|TRBV5-1|TRBD1
TGCGCCAGCAGCCCAAGCGCAGGGGGATCCTATGGCTACACCTTC
CASSPSAGGSYGYTF
>-|TRBJ2-5|TRBV6-1|-
TGTGCCAGCCGTGAGGAGACCCCAGAGACCCAGTACTTC
CASREETPETQYF
>once|TRBJ2-7|TRBV6-1|TRBD2
TGTGCCAGCAGAGGGCGATCTAGCGGACCCTACGAGCAGTACTTC
CASRGRSSGPYEQYF
>-|TRBJ2-3|TRBV5-8|TRBD2
TGTGCCAGCAGTCCCGGACTAGGAACTACGCAGTATTTT
CASSPGLGTTQYF
>-|TRBJ1-2|TRBV25-1|-
TGTGCCAGCAGGCAACCCGGGAGTCAGGGCTACACCTTC
CASRQPGSQGYTF
>-|TRBJ2-3|TRBV18|TRBD1
TGTGCCAGCTCACCCAAAGTGGGACAGGGGGCCGCAGATACGCAGTATTTT
CASSPKVGQGAADTQYF
>once|TRBJ2-5|TRBV5-1|-
TGCGCCAGCAGCGTCAGGGGGGGAGAGACCCAGTACTTC
CASSVRGGETQYF
>-|TRBJ2-1|TRBV14|-
TGTGCCAGCAGCCAAGTCGGGATTTACAATGAGCAGTTCTTC
CASSQVGIYNEQFF
>-|TRBJ1-5|TRBV15|-
TGTGCCACCAGCAGAACAGCAGGGGATCAGCCCCAGCATTTT
CATSRTAGDQPQHF